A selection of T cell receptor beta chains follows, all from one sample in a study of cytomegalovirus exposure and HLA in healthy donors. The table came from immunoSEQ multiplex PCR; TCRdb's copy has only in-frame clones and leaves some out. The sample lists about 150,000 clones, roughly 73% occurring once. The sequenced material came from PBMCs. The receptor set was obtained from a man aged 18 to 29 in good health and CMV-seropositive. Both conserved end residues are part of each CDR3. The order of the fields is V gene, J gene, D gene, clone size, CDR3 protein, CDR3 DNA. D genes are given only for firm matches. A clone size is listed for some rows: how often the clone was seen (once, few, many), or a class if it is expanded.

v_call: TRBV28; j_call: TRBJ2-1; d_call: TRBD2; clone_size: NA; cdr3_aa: CASSLPSGLLSEQFF; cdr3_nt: TGTGCCAGCAGTTTACCTAGCGGGCTGTTGAGTGAGCAGTTCTTC
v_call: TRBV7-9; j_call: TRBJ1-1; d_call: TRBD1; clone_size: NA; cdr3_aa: CASSPRTGDTEAFF; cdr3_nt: TGTGCCAGCAGCCCCAGGACAGGCGACACTGAAGCTTTCTTT
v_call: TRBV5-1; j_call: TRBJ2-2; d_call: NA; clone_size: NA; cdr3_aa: CASSFAGSDGNTGELFF; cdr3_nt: TGCGCCAGCAGCTTCGCAGGGTCAGATGGCAACACCGGGGAGCTGTTTTTT
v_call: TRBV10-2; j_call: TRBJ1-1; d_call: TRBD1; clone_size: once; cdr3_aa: CASRDRVTHTEAFF; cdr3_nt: TGCGCCAGCAGAGACAGGGTTACGCACACTGAAGCTTTCTTT
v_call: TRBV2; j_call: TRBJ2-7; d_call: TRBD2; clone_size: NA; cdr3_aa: CAAERAGGNEQYF; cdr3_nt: TGTGCCGCGGAAAGAGCGGGAGGAAACGAGCAGTACTTC
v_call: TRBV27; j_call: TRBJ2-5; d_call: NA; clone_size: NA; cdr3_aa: CASSFRVTGRETQYF; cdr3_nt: TGTGCCAGCAGTTTTAGGGTAACAGGCAGAGAGACCCAGTACTTC
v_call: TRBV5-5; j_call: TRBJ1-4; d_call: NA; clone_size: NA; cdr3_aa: CASSLARVVTNEKLFF; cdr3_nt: TGTGCCAGCAGCTTGGCCAGGGTAGTGACTAATGAAAAACTGTTTTTT
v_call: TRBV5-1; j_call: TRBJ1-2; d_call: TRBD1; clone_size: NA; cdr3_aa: CASSLGTTGAVYGYTF; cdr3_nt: TGCGCCAGCAGCTTGGGCACGACAGGGGCGGTCTATGGCTACACCTTC
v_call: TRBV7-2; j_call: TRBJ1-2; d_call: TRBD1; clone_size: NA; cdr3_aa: CASSSRDRGYGYTF; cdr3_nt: TGTGCCAGCAGCTCCCGGGACAGGGGCTATGGCTACACCTTC
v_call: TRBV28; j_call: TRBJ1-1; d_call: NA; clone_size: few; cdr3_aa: CASRSPRSGGYTEAFF; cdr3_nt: TGTGCCAGCCGAAGTCCCAGGTCTGGGGGCTACACTGAAGCTTTCTTT
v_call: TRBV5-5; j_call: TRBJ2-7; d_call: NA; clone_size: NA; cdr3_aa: CASSFGAASYEQYF; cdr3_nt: TGTGCCAGCAGCTTTGGGGCCGCCAGCTACGAGCAGTACTTC
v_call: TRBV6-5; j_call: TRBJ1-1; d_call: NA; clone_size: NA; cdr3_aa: CASSYETGAEAFF; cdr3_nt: TGTGCCAGCAGTTACGAAACAGGTGCTGAAGCTTTCTTT
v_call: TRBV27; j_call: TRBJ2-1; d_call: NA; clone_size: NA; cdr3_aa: CASSYYNEQFF; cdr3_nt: TGTGCCAGCAGCTACTACAATGAGCAGTTCTTC
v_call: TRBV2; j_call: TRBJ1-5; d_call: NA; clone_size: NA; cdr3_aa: CASQAGRSNQPQHF; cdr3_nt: TGTGCCAGCCAGGCAGGGCGTAGCAATCAGCCCCAGCATTTT
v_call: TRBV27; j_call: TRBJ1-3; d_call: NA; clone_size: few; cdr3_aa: CASSLGGGNTIYF; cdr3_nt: TGTGCCAGCAGTCTCGGAGGTGGAAACACCATATATTTT
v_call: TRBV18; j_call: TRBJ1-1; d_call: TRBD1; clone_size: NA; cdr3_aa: CASSPGRGNTEAFF; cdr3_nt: TGTGCCAGCTCACCGGGCAGGGGGAATACTGAAGCTTTCTTT
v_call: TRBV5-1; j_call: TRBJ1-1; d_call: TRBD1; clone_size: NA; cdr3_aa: CASSPRLTGDTEAFF; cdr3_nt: TGCGCCAGCAGCCCCAGGCTGACAGGGGATACTGAAGCTTTCTTT
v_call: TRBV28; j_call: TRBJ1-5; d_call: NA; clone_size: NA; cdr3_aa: CATETAFSNQPQHF; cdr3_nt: TGTGCCACCGAGACAGCCTTTAGCAATCAGCCCCAGCATTTT
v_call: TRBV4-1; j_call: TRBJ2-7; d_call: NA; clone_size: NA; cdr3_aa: CASSQGQGNYEQYF; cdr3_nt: TGCGCCAGCAGTCAGGGGCAGGGGAATTACGAGCAGTACTTC
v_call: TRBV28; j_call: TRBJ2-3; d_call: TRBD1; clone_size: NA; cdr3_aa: CASSSPGTGSDTQYF; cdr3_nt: TGTGCCAGCAGTTCCCCCGGGACAGGCTCAGATACGCAGTATTTT
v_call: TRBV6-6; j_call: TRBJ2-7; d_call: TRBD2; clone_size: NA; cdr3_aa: CASSGDGTRGTYEQYF; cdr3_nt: TGTGCCAGCAGTGGCGATGGGACTAGAGGGACCTACGAGCAGTACTTC
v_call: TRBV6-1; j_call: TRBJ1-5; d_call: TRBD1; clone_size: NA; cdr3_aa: CASSSAGGSNQPQHF; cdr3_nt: TGTGCCAGCAGTTCTGCAGGGGGAAGCAATCAGCCCCAGCATTTT
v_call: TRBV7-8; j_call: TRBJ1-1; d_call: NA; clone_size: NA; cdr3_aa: CASSPRETNTEAFF; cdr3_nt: TGTGCCAGCAGCCCTCGGGAGACGAACACTGAAGCTTTCTTT
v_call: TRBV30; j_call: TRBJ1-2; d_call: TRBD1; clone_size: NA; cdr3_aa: CAWRGQGGSYGYTF; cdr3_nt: TGTGCCTGGAGGGGACAGGGGGGATCCTATGGCTACACCTTC
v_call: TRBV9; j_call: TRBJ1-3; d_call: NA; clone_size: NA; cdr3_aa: CASSVTGAGNTIYF; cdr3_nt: TGTGCCAGCAGCGTAACCGGGGCTGGAAACACCATATATTTT
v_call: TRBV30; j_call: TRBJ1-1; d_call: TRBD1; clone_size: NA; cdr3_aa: CAWSHDRAPGAFF; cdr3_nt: TGTGCCTGGAGCCACGACAGGGCCCCTGGGGCTTTCTTT
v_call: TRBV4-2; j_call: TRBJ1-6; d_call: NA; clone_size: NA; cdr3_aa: CASSQSLRQGFNSPLHF; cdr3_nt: TGTGCCAGCAGCCAAAGCCTTCGCCAGGGGTTCAATTCACCCCTCCACTTT
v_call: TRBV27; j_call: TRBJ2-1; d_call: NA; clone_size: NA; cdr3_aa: CASSLGLATNEQFF; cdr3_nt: TGTGCCAGCAGTTTAGGGCTAGCGACCAATGAGCAGTTCTTC
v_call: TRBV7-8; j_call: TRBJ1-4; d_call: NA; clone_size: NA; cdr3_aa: CASSWAGDEKLFF; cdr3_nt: TGTGCCAGCAGCTGGGCAGGGGATGAAAAACTGTTTTTT
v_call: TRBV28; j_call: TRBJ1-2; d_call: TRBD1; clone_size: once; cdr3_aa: CASTGQGRGYTF; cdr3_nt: TGTGCCAGCACCGGACAGGGGCGCGGCTACACCTTC
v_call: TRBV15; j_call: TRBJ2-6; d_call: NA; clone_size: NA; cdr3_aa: CATSRGTGFSSGANVLTF; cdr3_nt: TGTGCCACCAGCAGGGGGACTGGCTTCAGCTCTGGGGCCAACGTCCTGACTTTC
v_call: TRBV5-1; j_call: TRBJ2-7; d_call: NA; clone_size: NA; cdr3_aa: CASSASATGEQYF; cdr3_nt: TGCGCCAGCAGCGCCTCCGCGACAGGCGAGCAGTACTTC
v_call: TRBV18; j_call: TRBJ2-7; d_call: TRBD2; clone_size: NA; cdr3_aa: CASSEGTSGSRSYEQYF; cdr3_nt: TGTGCCAGCTCAGAAGGGACTAGCGGGAGTCGGTCCTACGAGCAGTACTTC
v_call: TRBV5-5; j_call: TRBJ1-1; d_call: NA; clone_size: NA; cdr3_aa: CASSWGLNTEAFF; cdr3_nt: TGTGCCAGCAGCTGGGGCTTGAACACTGAAGCTTTCTTT
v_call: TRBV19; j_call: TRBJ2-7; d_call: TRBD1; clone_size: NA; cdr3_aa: CASSPGTGFGYEQYF; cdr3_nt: TGTGCCAGTAGTCCTGGGACAGGGTTTGGCTACGAGCAGTACTTC
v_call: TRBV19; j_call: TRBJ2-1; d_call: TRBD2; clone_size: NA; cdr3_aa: CASREEGLAAQKQFF; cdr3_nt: TGTGCCAGTAGGGAAGAAGGACTAGCCGCGCAGAAGCAGTTCTTC
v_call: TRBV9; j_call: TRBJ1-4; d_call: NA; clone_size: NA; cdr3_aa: CASSAEQGVNEKLFF; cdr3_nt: TGTGCCAGCAGCGCAGAACAGGGTGTTAATGAAAAACTGTTTTTT
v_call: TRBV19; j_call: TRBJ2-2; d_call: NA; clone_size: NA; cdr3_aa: CASSRGLAPGELFF; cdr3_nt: TGTGCCAGTAGTAGGGGACTGGCGCCCGGGGAGCTGTTTTTT
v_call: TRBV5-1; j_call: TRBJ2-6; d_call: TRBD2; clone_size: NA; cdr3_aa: CASSRSGLRPLTAGANVLTF; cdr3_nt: TGCGCCAGCAGCCGCTCGGGACTAAGGCCCTTGACTGCTGGGGCCAACGTCCTGACTTTC
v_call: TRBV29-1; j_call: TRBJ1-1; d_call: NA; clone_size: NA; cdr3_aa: CSVKDRPGTEAFF; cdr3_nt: TGCAGCGTTAAAGACAGGCCCGGCACTGAAGCTTTCTTT
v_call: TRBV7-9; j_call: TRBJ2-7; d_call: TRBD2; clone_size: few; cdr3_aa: CASRGRGGSYEQYF; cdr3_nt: TGTGCCAGCAGAGGACGGGGGGGCTCCTACGAGCAGTACTTC
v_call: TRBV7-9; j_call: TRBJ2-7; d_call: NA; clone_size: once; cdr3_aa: CASSLPSAYEQYF; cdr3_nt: TGTGCCAGCAGCTTACCCTCGGCCTACGAGCAGTACTTC